This T cell receptor beta chain comes out of a study of blood T cell repertoires in COVID-19. For the study at large: Spain, Italy and the United States supplied samples that represented acute and convalescent COVID-19.

V dropped 6 bases and J dropped 7; count of bases not matched to a gene: 4. The germline V gene encodes CDR1 ENHRY and CDR2 SYGVKD. This CDR3 has 13 amino acids. Method: immunoSEQ multiplex PCR; TCRdb's copy keeps in-frame clones and lacks some. The sample records tens of thousands of clones, roughly 80% being singletons. Material for sequencing was peripheral blood. This TCR came from an older woman with acute or convalescent COVID-19. The chain is built from TRBV10-3 and TRBJ1-5; TRBD1 agrees at 9 bases. For the CDR3, the DNA is TGTGCCATCAGCCGGGACAGGGCCCAGCCCCAGCATTTT. Protein: CAISRDRAQPQHF.